This T cell receptor beta chain was sequenced for a study of identical twins (dated by TCRdb to the mid-2010s). In terms of the full investigation: To test whether fetal clonotypes persist, the study used deep sequencing on TCR alpha and beta repertoires from monozygotic twins, unrelated adults of various ages, and cord blood. To rule out contamination, the twin experiments were replicated at different times with different library preparation protocols.

This clonotype occurred a few times. Its antigen is still unknown. Base quality data are lacking; no much larger clone is found one base away. The investigation overall reported the following: Invariant T cells such as MAIT and iNKT could partly confound zero-insertion analyses, although diverse VJ usage argued against such confounding for most clonotypes. In monozygotic twins, recombination models systematically underestimated out-of-frame TCR alpha sharing, but the models matched the sharing seen between unrelated individuals. Compared with coincidental sharing between unrelated individuals, an excess of low generation-probability sequences was observed among out-of-frame TCR alpha sequences shared between twins. Abundant cord blood beta clonotypes had fewer insertions, young adult naive repertoires showed a similar but weaker trend, and memory repertoires showed no such trend. Excess twin sharing in beta out-of-frame sequences was weaker because fewer shared sequences lowered the signal-to-noise ratio. Because the same donors could not be followed over many years, conclusions were based on cross-sectional statistical analysis.

Every donor in the study was a healthy Caucasian. Library preparation employed 5' RACE. This sample was sequenced with an Illumina HiSeq 2000. Template switching introduced a universal primer binding site; the final cDNA contained a unique molecular identifier, enabling accurate counting of TCR cDNA molecules. Specific primers in the conserved constant-segment region were used to synthesize first-strand cDNA for TCR alpha and beta chains. Each cDNA library was double barcoded, with a SMART-Mk sample barcode plus Illumina barcodes, to control for contamination. TruSeq adapter sequences, together with Illumina sample barcodes, were added in two successive PCR steps. TCR alpha and beta cDNA libraries were sequenced on the Illumina HiSeq platform with custom primers. The authors' analysis ran thus. MiGEC processed the raw reads to extract unique molecular identifiers, while MiXCR was used to determine the CDR3 positions. For each individual, recombination models were inferred using an EM algorithm with the repgenHMM and IGoR tools. Shared clonotypes were analyzed with the tcR package in R, and sharing was normalized by the product of cloneset sizes. To study raw recombination free of thymic and clonal selection effects, out-of-frame nonproductive sequences were analyzed. TCRdb reworked the public reads: Q25 trimming with fastp, MiXCR clone assembly, productive beta chains retained. Rows matching on CDR3 protein sequence are summarized as one entry with the most common DNA and genes. The V and J calls come from TCRdb's annotation, not from the publication. The sample table shows some 1,700,000 distinct CDR3 sequences, and roughly a third are seen once. The ten biggest clones cover about 0.3% of the sample.

Sequences were obtained from cord blood. This receptor was obtained from a newborn girl in good health.

The CDR3 has the sequence CASSLGSLVRDEQFF. DNA sequence: TGTGCCAGCAGCTTGGGGAGCCTAGTTCGCGATGAGCAGTTCTTC. Here the chain combines TRBV7-6 and TRBJ2-1; a weak D assignment points to TRBD2 (5 bases agree). The CDR3 spans 15 residues, from the cysteine through the phenylalanine. The sequence is cut down to CDR3 DNA, 45 bases in frame from base 1. CDR1 SGHVS and CDR2 FNYEAQ are derived from the germline V gene. The V and J ends are trimmed by 3 bases and 8 bases, leaving 17 bases between them.